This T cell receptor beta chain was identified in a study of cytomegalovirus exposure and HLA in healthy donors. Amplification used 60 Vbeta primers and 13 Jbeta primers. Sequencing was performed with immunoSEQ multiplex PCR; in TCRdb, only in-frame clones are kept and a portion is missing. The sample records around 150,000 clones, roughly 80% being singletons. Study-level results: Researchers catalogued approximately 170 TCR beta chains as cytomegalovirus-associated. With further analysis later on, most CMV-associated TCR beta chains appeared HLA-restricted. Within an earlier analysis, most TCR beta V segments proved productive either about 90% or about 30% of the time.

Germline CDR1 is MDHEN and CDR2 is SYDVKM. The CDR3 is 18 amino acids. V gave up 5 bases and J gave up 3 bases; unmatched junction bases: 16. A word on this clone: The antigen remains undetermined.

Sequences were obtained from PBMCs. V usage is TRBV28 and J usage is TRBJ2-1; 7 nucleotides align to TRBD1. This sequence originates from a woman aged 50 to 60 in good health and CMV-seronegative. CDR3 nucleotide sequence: TGTGCCAGCAGTGGAAAAGGGTCAGGGGGTAGGGGCTACAATGAGCAGTTCTTC. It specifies CASSGKGSGGRGYNEQFF.